The present T cell receptor (beta chain) was sequenced within a study of blood T cell repertoires in COVID-19. Study-level information: Donors in the United States, Italy and Spain gave samples during acute or convalescent COVID-19.

CDR1 and CDR2 (germline): LNHDA, SQIVND (reference sequence). The CDR3 extends over 17 amino acids. Trimming took 1 base from V and 1 from J; bases not matched to a gene: 10. Assay used: immunoSEQ multiplex PCR; TCRdb lists only in-frame clones, some missing. The sample contains 90,000 to 110,000 clones, approximately 90% of which appear only once. The chain links TRBV19 to TRBJ2-7; TRBD2 matches at 7 bases. The TCR originated in a human donor in a cohort sampled during active COVID-19. Sequencing was done on a sample of peripheral blood. The CDR3 DNA reads as TGTGCCAGTAGTATAGCCCTGGGGGGGACGGCGTCCTACGAGCAGTACTTC. This encodes CASSIALGGTASYEQYF.